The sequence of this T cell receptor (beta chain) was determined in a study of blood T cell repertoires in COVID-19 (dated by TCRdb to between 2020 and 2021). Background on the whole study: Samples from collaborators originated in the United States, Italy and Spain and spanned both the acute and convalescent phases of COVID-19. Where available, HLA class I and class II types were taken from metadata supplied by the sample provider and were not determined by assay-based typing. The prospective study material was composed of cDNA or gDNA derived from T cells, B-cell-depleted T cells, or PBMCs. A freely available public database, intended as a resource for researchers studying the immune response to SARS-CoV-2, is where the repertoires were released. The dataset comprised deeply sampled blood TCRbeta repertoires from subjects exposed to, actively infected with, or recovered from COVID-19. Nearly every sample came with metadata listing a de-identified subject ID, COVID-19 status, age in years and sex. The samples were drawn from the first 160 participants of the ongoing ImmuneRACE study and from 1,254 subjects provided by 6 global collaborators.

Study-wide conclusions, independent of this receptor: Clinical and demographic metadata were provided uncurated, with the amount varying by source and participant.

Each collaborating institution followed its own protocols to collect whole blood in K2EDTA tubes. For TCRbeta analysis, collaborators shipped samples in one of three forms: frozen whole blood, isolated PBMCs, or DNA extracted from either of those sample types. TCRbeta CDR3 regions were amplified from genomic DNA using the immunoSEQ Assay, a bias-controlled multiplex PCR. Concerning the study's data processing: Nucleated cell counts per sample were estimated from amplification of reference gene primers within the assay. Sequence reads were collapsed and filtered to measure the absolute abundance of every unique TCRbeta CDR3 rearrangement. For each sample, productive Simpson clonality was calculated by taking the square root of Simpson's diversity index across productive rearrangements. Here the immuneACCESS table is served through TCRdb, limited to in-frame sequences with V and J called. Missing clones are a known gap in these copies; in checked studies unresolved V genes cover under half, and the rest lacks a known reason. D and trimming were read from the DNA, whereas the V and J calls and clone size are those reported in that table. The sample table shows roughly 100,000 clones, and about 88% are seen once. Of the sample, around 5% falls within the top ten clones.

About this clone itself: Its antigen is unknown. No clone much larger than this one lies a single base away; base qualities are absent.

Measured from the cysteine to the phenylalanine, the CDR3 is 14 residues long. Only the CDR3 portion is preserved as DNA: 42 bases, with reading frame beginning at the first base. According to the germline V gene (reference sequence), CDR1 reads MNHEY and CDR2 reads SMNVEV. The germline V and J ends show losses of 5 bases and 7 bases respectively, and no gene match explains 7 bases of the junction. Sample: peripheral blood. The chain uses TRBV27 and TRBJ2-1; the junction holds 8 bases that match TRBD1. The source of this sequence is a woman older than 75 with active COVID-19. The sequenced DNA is TGTGCCAGCAGTGGGCTACAGGGGGGAAATGAGCAGTTCTTC. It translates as CASSGLQGGNEQFF.